The present entry profiles one T cell receptor (beta chain) with its context. The assay was immunoSEQ multiplex PCR, and TCRdb's table has in-frame clones only and misses some. Among 310,000 or so clones listed, 85% to 90% were seen once. These data are taken from a study of blood T cell repertoires in COVID-19. This CDR3 has 16 amino acids. Germline V gives CDR1 GTSNPN, CDR2 SVGIG (reference sequence). V shed 3 bases and J shed 1 base, with 15 bases lying between them. The chain recombines TRBV30 with TRBJ2-2; D is unresolved. Sequencing used PBMCs or T cells enriched from blood (not recorded which). The clonotype was recovered from a woman aged 18-35 years with acute COVID-19. The CDR3 bases are TGTGCCTGGAGCGGAGCGCTACTGAAGAACACCGGGGAGCTGTTTTTT. Translating gives CAWSGALLKNTGELFF.